The present T cell receptor beta chain was sequenced within a study of high-grade serous ovarian cancer treatment subgroups. Study-wide context: Samples averaged about 15,000 reads and several thousand unique TCR beta rearrangements.

Study outcomes and limitations: Tumors within one patient showed repertoire similarity of 0.11 to 0.79. Bulk tumor TCR sequencing gave no spatial information. TCR relatedness rose with neoantigen level and trended with mutation load.

CDR3 size: 15 residues. Germline V gene data show CDR1 as MNHEY and CDR2 as SMNVEV (reference sequence). The ends were cut back, 0 bases at V and 1 base at J, with 9 bases in the middle. Sequencing was performed with immunoSEQ multiplex PCR; in TCRdb, only in-frame clones are kept and a portion is missing. The sample consists of approximately 2,100 clones, approximately 71% of them appearing once. Tumor samples were obtained before definitive surgery or chemotherapy. With respect to this clone: Antigen: not known.

The J gene is TRBJ1-1, the V gene TRBV27, with D perhaps TRBD1 (5 bases). This clonotype was obtained from a human donor with high-grade serous ovarian cancer. Material: tumor tissue. CDR3 in amino acids: CASSLSADRNTEAFF. The CDR3 DNA follows: TGTGCCAGCAGTTTATCCGCCGACAGGAACACTGAAGCTTTCTTT.